This entry concerns a single T cell receptor (beta chain). Primers: 60 Vbeta forward and 13 Jbeta reverse. Assay used: immunoSEQ multiplex PCR; TCRdb lists only in-frame clones, some missing. The top ten clones hold approximately 2.4% of a sample with 150,000 to 200,000 clones, over 60% of them seen once. CDR1 and CDR2 (germline): SGHRS, YFSETQ. J was trimmed by 3 bases and V by 4 bases; bases with no gene match: 6. This CDR3 has 15 amino acids. This entry comes from a study of cytomegalovirus exposure and HLA in healthy donors. This sequence joins TRBV5-1 and TRBJ1-5, with 8 bases matching TRBD1. The TCR comes from a woman in her forties or fifties in good health and CMV-seronegative. The specimen was PBMCs. Written as DNA, the CDR3 is TGCGCCAGCAGCGCCGGGACAGGACACAATCAGCCCCAGCATTTT. Its translation: CASSAGTGHNQPQHF.